This T cell receptor (beta chain) comes out of a study of identical twins. CDR1 and CDR2 from the germline V gene are ENHRY and SYGVKD. The CDR3 contains 20 residues. V shed 0 bases and J 8 bases; nucleotides not matched to a gene: 15. TCRdb re-called the 5' RACE reads through MiXCR, storing one row per CDR3 protein. The data hold some 300,000 distinct CDR3 sequences, with roughly 12% observed a single time. General study findings and limits: In cord blood, abundant beta clonotypes had fewer insertions; memory showed no trend. Weaker excess twin sharing was observed in beta out-of-frame sequences. Cross-sectional statistics, not tracking of the same donors, supported the conclusions.

The sample holds many counts of this clonotype. Its antigen is undetermined. In addition, the sample was reused for a study of yellow fever vaccine responses in identical twins.

V is TRBV10-3 and J is TRBJ2-1; 14 bases map to TRBD2. The source is a woman under 30 in good health. The sample comprised CD8+ T cells sorted from blood. The CDR3 coding sequence is TGTGCCATCAGTGAGTCGGGGACTAGCGGGAGAGCGGACTACAATTATGAGCAGTTCTTC. Encoded protein: CAISESGTSGRADYNYEQFF.